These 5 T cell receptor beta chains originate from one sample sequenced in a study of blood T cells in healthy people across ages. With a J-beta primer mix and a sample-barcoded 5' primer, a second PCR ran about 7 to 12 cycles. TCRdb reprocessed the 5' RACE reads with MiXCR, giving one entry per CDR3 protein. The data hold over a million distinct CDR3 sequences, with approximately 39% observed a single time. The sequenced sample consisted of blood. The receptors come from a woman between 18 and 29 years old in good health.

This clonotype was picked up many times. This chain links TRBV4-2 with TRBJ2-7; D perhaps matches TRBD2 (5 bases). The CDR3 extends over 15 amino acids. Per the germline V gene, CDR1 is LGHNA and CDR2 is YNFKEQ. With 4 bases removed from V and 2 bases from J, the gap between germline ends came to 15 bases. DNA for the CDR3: TGTGCCAGCAGCCCCGTTAATAGCGATACCTACGAGCAGTACTTC. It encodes CASSPVNSDTYEQYF.

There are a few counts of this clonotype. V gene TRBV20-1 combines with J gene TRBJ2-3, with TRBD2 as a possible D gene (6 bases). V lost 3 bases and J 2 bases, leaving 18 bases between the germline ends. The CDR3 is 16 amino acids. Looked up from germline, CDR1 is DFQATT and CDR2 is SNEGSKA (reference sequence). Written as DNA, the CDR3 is TGCAGTGCTAGCGTCCGGGGGAGAAGTCCCACAGATACGCAGTATTTT. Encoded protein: CSASVRGRSPTDTQYF.

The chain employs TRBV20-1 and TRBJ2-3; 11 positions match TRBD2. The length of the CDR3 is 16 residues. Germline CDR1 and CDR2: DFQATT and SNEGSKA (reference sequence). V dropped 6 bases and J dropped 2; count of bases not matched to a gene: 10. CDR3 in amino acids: CSADTSGGPLTDTQYF. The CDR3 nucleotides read TGCAGTGCCGATACTAGCGGGGGTCCCCTCACAGATACGCAGTATTTT.

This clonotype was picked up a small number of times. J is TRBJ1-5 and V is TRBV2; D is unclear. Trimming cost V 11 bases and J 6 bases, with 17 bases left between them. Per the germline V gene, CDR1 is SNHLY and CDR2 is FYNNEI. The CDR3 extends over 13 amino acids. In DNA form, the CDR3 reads TGTGCCGTAGCACCGGGGTCAGGTCAGCCCCAGCATTTT. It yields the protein CAVAPGSGQPQHF.

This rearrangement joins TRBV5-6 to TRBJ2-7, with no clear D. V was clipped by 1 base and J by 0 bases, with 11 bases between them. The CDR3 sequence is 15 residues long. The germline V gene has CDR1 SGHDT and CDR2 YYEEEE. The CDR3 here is CASSLRLLISYEQYF. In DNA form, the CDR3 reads TGTGCCAGCAGCTTGAGGCTACTCATCTCCTACGAGCAGTACTTC. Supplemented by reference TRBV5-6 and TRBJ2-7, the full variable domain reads DAGVTQSPTHLIKTRGQQVTLRCSPKSGHDTVSWYQQALGQGPQFIFQYYEEEERQRGNFPDRFSGHQFPNYSSELNVNALLLGDSALYLCASSLRLLISYEQYFGPGTRLTVT.